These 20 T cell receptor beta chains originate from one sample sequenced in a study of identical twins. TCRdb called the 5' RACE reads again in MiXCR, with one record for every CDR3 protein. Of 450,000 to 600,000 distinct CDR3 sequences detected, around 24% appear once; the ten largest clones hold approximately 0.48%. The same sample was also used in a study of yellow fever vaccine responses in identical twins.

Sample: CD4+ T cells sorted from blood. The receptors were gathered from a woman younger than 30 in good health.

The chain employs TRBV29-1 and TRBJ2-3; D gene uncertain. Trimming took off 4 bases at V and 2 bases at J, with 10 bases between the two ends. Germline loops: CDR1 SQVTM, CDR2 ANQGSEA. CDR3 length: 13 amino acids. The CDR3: CSVASYYTDTQYF. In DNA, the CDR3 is TGCAGCGTTGCCAGCTACTACACAGATACGCAGTATTTT.

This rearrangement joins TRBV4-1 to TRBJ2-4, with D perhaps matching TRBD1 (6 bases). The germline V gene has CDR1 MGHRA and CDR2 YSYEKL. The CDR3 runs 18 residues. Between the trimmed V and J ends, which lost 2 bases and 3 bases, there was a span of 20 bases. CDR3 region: CASSQPQQGSKFKNIQYF. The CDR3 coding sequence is TGCGCCAGCAGCCAACCACAACAGGGTTCTAAGTTCAAAAACATTCAGTACTTC.

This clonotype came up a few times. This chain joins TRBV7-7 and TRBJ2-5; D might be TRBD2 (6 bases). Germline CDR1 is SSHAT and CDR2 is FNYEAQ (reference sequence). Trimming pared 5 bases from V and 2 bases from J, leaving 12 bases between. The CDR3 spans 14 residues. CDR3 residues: CASSPAGGQETQYF. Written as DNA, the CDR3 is TGTGCCAGCAGCCCTGCCGGGGGTCAAGAGACCCAGTACTTC.

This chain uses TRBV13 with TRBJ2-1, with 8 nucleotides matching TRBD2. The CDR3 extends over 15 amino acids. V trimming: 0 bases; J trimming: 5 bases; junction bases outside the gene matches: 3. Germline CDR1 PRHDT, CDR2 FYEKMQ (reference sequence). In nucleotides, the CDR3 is TGTGCCAGCAGCTTAGGGACTAGCGCGAACAATGAGCAGTTCTTC. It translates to CASSLGTSANNEQFF.

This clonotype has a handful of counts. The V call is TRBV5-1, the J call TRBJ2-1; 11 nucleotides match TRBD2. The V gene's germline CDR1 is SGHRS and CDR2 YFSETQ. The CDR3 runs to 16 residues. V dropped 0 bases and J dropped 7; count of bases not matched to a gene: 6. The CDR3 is CASSLVTSGGWNEQFF. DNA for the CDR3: TGCGCCAGCAGCTTGGTTACTAGCGGGGGCTGGAATGAGCAGTTCTTC.

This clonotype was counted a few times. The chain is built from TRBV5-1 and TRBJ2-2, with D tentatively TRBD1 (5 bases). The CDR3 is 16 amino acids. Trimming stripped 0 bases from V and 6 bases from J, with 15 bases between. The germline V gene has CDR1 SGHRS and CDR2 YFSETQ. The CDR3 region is CASSLGREPSAGELFF. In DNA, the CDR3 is TGCGCCAGCAGCTTGGGCAGGGAACCTTCCGCCGGGGAGCTGTTTTTT.

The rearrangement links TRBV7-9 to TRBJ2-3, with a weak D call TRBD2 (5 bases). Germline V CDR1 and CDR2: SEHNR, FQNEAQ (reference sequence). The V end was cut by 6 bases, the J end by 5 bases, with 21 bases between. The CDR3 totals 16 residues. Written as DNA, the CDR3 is TGTGCCAGCAGTTATGTGGCGGGTGCGCCCAAAGATACGCAGTATTTT. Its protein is CASSYVAGAPKDTQYF.

The CDR3 protein is CASSQAPYQETQYF. The CDR3 DNA reads as TGCGCCAGCAGCCAAGCACCGTACCAAGAGACCCAGTACTTC. V gene TRBV4-1 combines with J gene TRBJ2-5; no clear D. Germline values: CDR1 MGHRA, CDR2 YSYEKL. V lost 1 base, J lost 0 bases, and 6 bases lay in between. The CDR3 is 14 amino acids.

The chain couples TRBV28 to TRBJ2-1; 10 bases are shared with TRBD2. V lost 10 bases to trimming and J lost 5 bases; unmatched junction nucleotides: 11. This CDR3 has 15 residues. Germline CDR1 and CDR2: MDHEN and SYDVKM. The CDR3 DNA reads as TGTGCCACCGCGGGACTAGCGATCCCGAACAATGAGCAGTTCTTC. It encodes CATAGLAIPNNEQFF. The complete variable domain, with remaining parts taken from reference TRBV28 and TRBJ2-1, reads DVKVTQSSRYLVKRTGEKVFLECVQDMDHENMFWYRQDPGLGLRLIYFSYDVKMKEKGDIPEGYSVSREKKERFSLILESASTNQTSMYLCATAGLAIPNNEQFFGPGTRLTVL.

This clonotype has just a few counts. In nucleotides, the CDR3 is TGTGCCAGCAGCAAAGCGCTGAGCGGGGGGTTTTCCTACAATGAGCAGTTCTTC. It specifies CASSKALSGGFSYNEQFF. V usage is TRBV21-1 and J usage is TRBJ2-1; the listed D gene, TRBD2, was not tested against the DNA. TRBV21-1 corresponds to a pseudogene. This CDR3 has 18 residues.

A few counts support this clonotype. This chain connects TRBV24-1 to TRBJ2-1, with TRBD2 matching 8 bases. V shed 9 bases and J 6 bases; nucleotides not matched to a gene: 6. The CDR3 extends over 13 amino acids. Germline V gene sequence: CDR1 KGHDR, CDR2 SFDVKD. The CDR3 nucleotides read TGTGCCACCGCCGGGACTAGTAGCAATGAGCAGTTCTTC. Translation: CATAGTSSNEQFF.

The CDR3 DNA reads as TGTGCCAGCAGCTTGGGTAGCGGGAGAGTTACCGGGGAGCTGTTTTTT. Translating gives CASSLGSGRVTGELFF. The V call is TRBV5-5, the J call TRBJ2-2; TRBD2 agrees at 9 bases. The CDR3 loop spans 16 amino acids. The germline V gene has CDR1 SGHKS and CDR2 YYEKEE (reference sequence). Trimming at V came to 0 bases and at J to 5 bases, leaving 5 bases not matched to a gene.

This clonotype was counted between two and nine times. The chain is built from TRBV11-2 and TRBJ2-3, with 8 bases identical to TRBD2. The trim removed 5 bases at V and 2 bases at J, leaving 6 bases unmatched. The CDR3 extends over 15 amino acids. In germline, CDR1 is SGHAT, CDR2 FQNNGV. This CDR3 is CASSTVAGITDTQYF. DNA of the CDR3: TGTGCCAGCAGCACCGTAGCGGGAATCACAGATACGCAGTATTTT. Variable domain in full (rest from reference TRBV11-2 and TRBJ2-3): EAGVAQSPRYKIIEKRQSVAFWCNPISGHATLYWYQQILGQGPKLLIQFQNNGVVDDSQLPKDRFSAERLKGVDSTLKIQPAKLEDSAVYLCASSTVAGITDTQYFGPGTRLTVL.

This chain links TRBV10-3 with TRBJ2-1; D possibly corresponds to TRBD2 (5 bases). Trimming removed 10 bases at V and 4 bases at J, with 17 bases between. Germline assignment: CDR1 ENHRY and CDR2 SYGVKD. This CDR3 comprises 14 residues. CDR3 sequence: CATHTSSNYNEQFF. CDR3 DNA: TGTGCCACTCATACTAGTTCCAATTACAATGAGCAGTTCTTC.

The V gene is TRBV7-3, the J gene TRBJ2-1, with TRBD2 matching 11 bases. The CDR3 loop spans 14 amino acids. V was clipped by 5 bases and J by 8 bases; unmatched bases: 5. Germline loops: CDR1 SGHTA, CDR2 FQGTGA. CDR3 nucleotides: TGTGCCAGCAGCGCCACTAGCGGGAGAGATGAGCAGTTCTTC. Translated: CASSATSGRDEQFF.

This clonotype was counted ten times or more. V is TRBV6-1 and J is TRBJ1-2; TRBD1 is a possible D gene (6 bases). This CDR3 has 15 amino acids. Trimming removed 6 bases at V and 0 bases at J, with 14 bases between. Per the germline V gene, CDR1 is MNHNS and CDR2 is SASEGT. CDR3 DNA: TGTGCCAGCAGGGCCACAGGGCAAACTAACTATGGCTACACCTTC. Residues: CASRATGQTNYGYTF.

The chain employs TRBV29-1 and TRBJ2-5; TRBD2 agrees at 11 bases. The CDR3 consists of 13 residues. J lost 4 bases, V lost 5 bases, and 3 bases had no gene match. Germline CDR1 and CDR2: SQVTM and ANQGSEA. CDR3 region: CSVLLAGAETQYF. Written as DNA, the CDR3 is TGCAGCGTTTTACTAGCGGGAGCAGAGACCCAGTACTTC.

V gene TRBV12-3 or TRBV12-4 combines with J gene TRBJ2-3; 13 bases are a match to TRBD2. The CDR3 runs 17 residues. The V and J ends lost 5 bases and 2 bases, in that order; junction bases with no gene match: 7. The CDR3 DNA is TGTGCCAGCAGTCAGCGGGGGACTAGCGGGATCACAGATACGCAGTATTTT. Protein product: CASSQRGTSGITDTQYF.

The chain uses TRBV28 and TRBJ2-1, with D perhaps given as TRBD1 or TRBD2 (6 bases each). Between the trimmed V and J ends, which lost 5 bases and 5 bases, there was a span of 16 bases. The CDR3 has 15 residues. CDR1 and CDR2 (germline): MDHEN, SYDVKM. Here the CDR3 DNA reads TGTGCCAGCAGTCCGTTCCTGGGGGGCCACAATGAGCAGTTCTTC. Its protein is CASSPFLGGHNEQFF.

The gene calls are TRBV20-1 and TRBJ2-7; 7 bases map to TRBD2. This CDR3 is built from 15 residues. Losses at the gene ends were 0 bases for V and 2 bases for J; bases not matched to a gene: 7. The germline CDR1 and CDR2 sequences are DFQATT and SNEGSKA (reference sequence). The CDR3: CSARDTGGSPYEQYF. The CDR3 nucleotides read TGCAGTGCTAGAGATACGGGCGGGAGTCCCTACGAGCAGTACTTC.